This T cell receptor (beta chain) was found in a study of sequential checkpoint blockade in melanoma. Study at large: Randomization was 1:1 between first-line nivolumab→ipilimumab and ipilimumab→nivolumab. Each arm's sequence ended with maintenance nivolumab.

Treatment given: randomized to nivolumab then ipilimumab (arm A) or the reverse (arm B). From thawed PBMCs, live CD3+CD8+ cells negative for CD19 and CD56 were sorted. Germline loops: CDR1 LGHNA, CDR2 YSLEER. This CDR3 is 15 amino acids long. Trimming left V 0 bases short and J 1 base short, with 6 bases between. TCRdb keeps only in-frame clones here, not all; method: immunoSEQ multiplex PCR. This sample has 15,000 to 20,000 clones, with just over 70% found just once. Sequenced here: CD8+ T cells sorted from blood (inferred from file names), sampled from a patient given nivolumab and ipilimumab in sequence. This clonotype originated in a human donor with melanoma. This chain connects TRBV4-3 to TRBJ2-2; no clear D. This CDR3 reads CASSQDSGNTGELFF. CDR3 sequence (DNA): TGCGCCAGCAGCCAAGATTCGGGGAACACCGGGGAGCTGTTTTTT.